The 13 T cell receptor beta chains listed next were all sequenced from one sample in a study of blood T cell repertoires in COVID-19. Libraries were prepared by immunoSEQ multiplex PCR; TCRdb keeps only in-frame clonotypes and omits some of them. The sample consists of some 40,000 clones, about 89% of them appearing once. The sequenced sample consisted of peripheral blood. The source of these receptors is a middle-aged man with active COVID-19.

By frequency in the sample, this clone is medium-sized. The J gene is TRBJ1-2, the V gene TRBV25-1; perhaps TRBD1 as D (6 bases). CDR3 length: 14 residues. V shed 1 base and J shed 6 bases, with 12 bases lying between them. The germline V gene encodes CDR1 MGHDK and CDR2 SYGVNS. CDR3 sequence reads: CASSEFSRGNGYTF. The CDR3 coding sequence is TGTGCCAGCAGTGAATTCAGCAGGGGTAATGGCTACACCTTC.

This chain joins TRBV19 and TRBJ2-1, with D hard to call. Trimming stripped 1 base from V and 12 bases from J, with 16 bases between. Germline V gene sequence: CDR1 LNHDA, CDR2 SQIVND (reference sequence). The CDR3 totals 14 residues. CDR3 in DNA: TGTGCCAGTAGTATAGGAGAAGAGTACAGAGTGCAGTTCTTC. This gives the protein CASSIGEEYRVQFF. The whole variable domain, remainder taken from reference TRBV19 and TRBJ2-1, is DGGITQSPKYLFRKEGQNVTLSCEQNLNHDAMYWYRQDPGQGLRLIYYSQIVNDFQKGDIAEGYSVSREKKESFPLTVTSAQKNPTAFYLCASSIGEEYRVQFFGPGTRLTVL.

The V gene is TRBV6-6, the J gene TRBJ1-3; D ambiguous. Trimming pared 6 bases from V and 6 bases from J, leaving 18 bases between. Germline CDR1 is MNHNY and CDR2 is SVGAGI (reference sequence). The CDR3 is 15 residues long. CDR3 protein: CASSSGSHGANTIYF. CDR3 nucleotides: TGTGCCAGCAGCTCCGGGTCTCATGGCGCAAACACCATATATTTT.

This chain connects TRBV18 to TRBJ1-5; 7 bases are shared with TRBD1. CDR3 size: 13 residues. Germline CDR1 reads KGHSH; CDR2 reads LQKENI. The trim removed 5 bases at V and 7 bases at J, leaving 5 bases unmatched. CDR3 amino acids: CASSSDREQPQHF. Here the CDR3 DNA reads TGTGCCAGCTCATCTGACAGGGAACAGCCCCAGCATTTT.

This chain uses TRBV19 with TRBJ1-3, with no clear D. The ends were cut back, 3 bases at V and 0 bases at J, with 9 bases in the middle. This CDR3 comprises 15 residues. Germline CDR1 is LNHDA and CDR2 is SQIVND (reference sequence). The CDR3 region has the DNA TGTGCCAGTAGTATGAGCACCCTCTCTGGAAACACCATATATTTT. Its protein product is CASSMSTLSGNTIYF.

This clone has a single count. The chain carries TRBV5-1 and TRBJ1-4, with D possibly matching TRBD1 (5 bases). The CDR3 has 14 residues. Trimming pared 0 bases from V and 8 bases from J, leaving 11 bases between. The V gene's germline CDR1 is SGHRS and CDR2 YFSETQ. The CDR3 DNA follows: TGCGCCAGCAGCTTGGGGCAGGGTTACGAAAAACTGTTTTTT. Amino acids: CASSLGQGYEKLFF.

The genes are TRBV5-5 and TRBJ2-7, with a possible D match to TRBD1 (7 bases). The V end lost 0 bases, the J end lost 2 bases, and 18 bases lay between the germline ends. Germline CDR1 SGHKS, CDR2 YYEKEE (reference sequence). The CDR3 has 17 amino acids. For the CDR3, the DNA is TGTGCCAGCAGCTTGGCCGAAAGTCCAGGGGGGACCTACGAGCAGTACTTC. It yields the protein CASSLAESPGGTYEQYF.

The chain joins TRBV15 to TRBJ2-1, with 7 nucleotides matching TRBD2. Trimming took 6 bases from V and 5 from J; bases not matched to a gene: 7. Germline lookup yields CDR1 LNHNV and CDR2 YYDKDF (reference sequence). This CDR3 is 14 amino acids long. CDR3 DNA: TGTGCCACCAGGGGTTGGGCGGGGGACAATGAGCAGTTCTTC. Protein sequence: CATRGWAGDNEQFF.

CDR3 loop: CASSTRDRGSPTSRYGYTF. CDR3 in DNA: TGTGCCAGTAGTACACGGGACAGGGGGTCCCCGACCTCTAGGTATGGCTACACCTTC. The rearrangement joins TRBV19 to TRBJ1-2; 11 bases fit TRBD1. CDR3 length: 19 residues. The V gene end was trimmed by 4 bases and the J gene end by 5 bases; junction bases not matched to a gene: 18. Germline assignment: CDR1 LNHDA and CDR2 SQIVND (reference sequence).

The genes are TRBV6-1 and TRBJ1-5; D gene uncertain. There are 17 residues in the CDR3. CDR1 is MNHNS and CDR2 is SASEGT in the germline V gene. Deletions cut 2 bases from V and 2 bases from J, with 16 bases between. CDR3 sequence (DNA): TGTGCCAGCAGTGAAAATATGGGCACCCTCGGCAATCAGCCCCAGCATTTT. Translated, it gives CASSENMGTLGNQPQHF.

The chain joins TRBV19 to TRBJ1-2, with 8 bases fitting TRBD1. CDR1 is LNHDA and CDR2 is SQIVND in the germline V gene (reference sequence). The CDR3 runs to 15 residues. V lost 5 bases to trimming and J lost 4 bases; unmatched junction nucleotides: 9. CDR3 region: CASSLGTGKLYGYTF. The CDR3 coding sequence is TGTGCCAGTAGTCTCGGGACAGGTAAACTCTATGGCTACACCTTC. Filled out from reference TRBV19 and TRBJ1-2, the complete variable domain reads DGGITQSPKYLFRKEGQNVTLSCEQNLNHDAMYWYRQDPGQGLRLIYYSQIVNDFQKGDIAEGYSVSREKKESFPLTVTSAQKNPTAFYLCASSLGTGKLYGYTFGSGTRLTVV.

V is TRBV7-2 and J is TRBJ1-1; D uncertain. The CDR3 sequence is 16 residues long. Germline V gives CDR1 SGHTA, CDR2 FQGNSA. V lost 1 base and J lost 5, with 17 bases in between. The CDR3 DNA reads TGTGCCAGCAGCTTAGGATCAGGCCATTCGAGAACTGAAGCTTTCTTT. As protein: CASSLGSGHSRTEAFF.

The chain employs TRBV5-1 and TRBJ1-2; D might be TRBD1 (6 bases). The CDR3 covers 14 residues. Germline CDR1 and CDR2: SGHRS and YFSETQ. Trimming shortened V by 6 bases and J by 2 bases, and 14 bases separated the two germline ends. The CDR3 DNA is TGCGCCAGCACCTCGACAGGAGGCAACTATGGCTACACCTTC. Residues: CASTSTGGNYGYTF.